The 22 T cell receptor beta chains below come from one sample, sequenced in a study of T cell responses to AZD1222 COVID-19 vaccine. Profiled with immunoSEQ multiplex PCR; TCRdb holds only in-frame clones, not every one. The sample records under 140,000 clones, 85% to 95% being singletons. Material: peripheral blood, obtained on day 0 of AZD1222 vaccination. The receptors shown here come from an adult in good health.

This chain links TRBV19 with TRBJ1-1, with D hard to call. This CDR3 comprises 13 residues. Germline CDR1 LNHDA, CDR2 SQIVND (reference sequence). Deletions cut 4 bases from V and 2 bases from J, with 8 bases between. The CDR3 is CASSRTANTEAFF. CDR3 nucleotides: TGTGCCAGTAGTAGGACGGCTAACACTGAAGCTTTCTTT.

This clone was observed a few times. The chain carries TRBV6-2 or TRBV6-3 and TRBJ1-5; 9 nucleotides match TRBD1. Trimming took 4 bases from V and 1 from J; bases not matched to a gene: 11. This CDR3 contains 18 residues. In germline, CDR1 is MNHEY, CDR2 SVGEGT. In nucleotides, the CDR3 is TGTGCCAGCAGTTCCCACTACCGACAGGGGGGAAGCAATCAGCCCCAGCATTTT. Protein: CASSSHYRQGGSNQPQHF.

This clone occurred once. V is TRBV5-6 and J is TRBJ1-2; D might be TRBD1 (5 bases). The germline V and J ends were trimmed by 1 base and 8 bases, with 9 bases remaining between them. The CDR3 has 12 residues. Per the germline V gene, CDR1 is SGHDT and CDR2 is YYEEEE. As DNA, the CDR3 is TGTGCCAGCAGCTTGTATTGGGGCGGCTACACCTTC. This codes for CASSLYWGGYTF.

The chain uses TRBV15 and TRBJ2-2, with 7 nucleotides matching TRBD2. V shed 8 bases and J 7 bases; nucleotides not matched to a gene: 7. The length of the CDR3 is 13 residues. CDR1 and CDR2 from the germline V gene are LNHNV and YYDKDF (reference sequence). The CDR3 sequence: CATERGDGGELFF. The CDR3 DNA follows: TGTGCCACCGAACGGGGGGACGGCGGGGAGCTGTTTTTT.

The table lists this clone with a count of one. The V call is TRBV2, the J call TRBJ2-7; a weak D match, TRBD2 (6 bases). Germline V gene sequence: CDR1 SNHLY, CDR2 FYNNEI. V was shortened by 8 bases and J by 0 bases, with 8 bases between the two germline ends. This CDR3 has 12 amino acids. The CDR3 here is CASRGSSYEQYF. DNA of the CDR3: TGTGCCAGCCGGGGGAGCTCCTACGAGCAGTACTTC.

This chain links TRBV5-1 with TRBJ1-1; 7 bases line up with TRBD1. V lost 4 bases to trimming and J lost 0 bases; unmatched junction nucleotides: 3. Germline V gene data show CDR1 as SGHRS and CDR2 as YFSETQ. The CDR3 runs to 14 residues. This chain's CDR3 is CASSGGQVNTEAFF. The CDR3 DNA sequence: TGCGCCAGCAGCGGAGGACAGGTGAACACTGAAGCTTTCTTT. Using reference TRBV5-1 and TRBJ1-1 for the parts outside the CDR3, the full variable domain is KAGVTQTPRYLIKTRGQQVTLSCSPISGHRSVSWYQQTPGQGLQFLFEYFSETQRNKGNFPGRFSGRQFSNSRSEMNVSTLELGDSALYLCASSGGQVNTEAFFGQGTRLTVV.

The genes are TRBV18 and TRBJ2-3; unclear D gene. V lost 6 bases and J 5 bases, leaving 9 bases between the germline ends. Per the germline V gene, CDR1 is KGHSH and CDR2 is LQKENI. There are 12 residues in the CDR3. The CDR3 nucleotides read TGTGCCAGCTCGCTGACTCGAGATACGCAGTATTTT. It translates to CASSLTRDTQYF.

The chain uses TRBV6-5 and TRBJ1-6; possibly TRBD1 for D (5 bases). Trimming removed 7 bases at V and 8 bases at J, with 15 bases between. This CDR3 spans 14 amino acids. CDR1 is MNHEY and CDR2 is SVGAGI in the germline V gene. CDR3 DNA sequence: TGTGCCAGCACCCCCGACAGCGTTGATTCACCCCTCCACTTT. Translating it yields CASTPDSVDSPLHF.

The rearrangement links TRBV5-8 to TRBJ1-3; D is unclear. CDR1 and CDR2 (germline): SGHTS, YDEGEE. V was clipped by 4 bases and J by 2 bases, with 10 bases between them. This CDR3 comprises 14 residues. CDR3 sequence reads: CASSPRSPGNTIYF. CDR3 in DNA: TGTGCCAGCAGCCCTCGATCGCCTGGAAACACCATATATTTT.

Here the CDR3 reads CASSQEGGKTQYF. The CDR3 region has the DNA TGTGCCAGCAGCCAAGAGGGAGGGAAGACCCAGTACTTC. V gene TRBV3-1 (or the pseudogene TRBV3-2) combines with J gene TRBJ2-5; 7 nucleotides line up with TRBD2. There are 13 residues in the CDR3. The germline V gene encodes CDR1 LGHDT and CDR2 YNNKEL (reference sequence). V dropped 0 bases and J dropped 6; count of bases not matched to a gene: 1.

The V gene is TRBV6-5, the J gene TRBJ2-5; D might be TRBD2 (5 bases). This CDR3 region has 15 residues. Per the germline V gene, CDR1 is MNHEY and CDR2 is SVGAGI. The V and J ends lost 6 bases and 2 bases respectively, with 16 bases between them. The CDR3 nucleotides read TGTGCCAGCAGCCACGAGGGCACCCAGCAAGAGACCCAGTACTTC. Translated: CASSHEGTQQETQYF.

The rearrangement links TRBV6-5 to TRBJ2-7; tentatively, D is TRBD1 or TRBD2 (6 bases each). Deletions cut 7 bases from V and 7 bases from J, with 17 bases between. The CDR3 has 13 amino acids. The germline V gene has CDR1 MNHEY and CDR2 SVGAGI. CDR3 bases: TGTGCCAGCACCAAGGGGGTTCGGGGGGAGCAGTACTTC. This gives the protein CASTKGVRGEQYF.

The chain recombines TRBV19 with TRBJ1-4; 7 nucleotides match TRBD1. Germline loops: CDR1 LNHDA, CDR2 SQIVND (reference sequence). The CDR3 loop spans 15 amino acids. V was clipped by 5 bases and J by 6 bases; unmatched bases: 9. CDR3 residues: CASSGRDSADEKLFF. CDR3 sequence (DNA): TGTGCCAGTAGTGGCCGGGACAGTGCCGATGAAAAACTGTTTTTT.

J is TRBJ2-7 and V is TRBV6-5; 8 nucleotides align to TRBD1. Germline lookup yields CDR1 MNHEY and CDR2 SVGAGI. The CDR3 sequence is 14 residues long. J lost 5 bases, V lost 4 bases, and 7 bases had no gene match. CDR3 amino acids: CASSLTRGRDEQYF. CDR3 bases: TGTGCCAGCAGTTTGACCAGGGGGCGAGACGAGCAGTACTTC.

The CDR3 sequence: CAVLARHSYEQYF. CDR3 nucleotide sequence: TGTGCCGTCCTAGCTCGACACTCCTACGAGCAGTACTTC. This chain joins TRBV6-5 and TRBJ2-7; D possibly corresponds to TRBD2 (5 bases). From germline, CDR1 is MNHEY and CDR2 SVGAGI. Trimming took 11 bases from V and 0 from J, leaving 14 bases between them. The CDR3 is 13 residues long.

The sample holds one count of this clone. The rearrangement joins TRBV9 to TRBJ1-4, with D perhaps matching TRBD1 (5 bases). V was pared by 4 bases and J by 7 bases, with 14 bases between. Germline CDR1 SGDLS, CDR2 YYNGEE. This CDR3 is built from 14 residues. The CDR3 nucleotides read TGTGCCAGCAGCCCGGGGGGGGGATTTGAAAAACTGTTTTTT. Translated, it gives CASSPGGGFEKLFF.

DNA for the CDR3: TGTGCCAGCAGTCACGCTCCCGGGACAGGGGGCGTCGTGCAGTACTTC. Translation gives CASSHAPGTGGVVQYF. The rearrangement uses TRBV6-6 and TRBJ2-7; TRBD1 agrees at 12 bases. Per germline, CDR1 MNHNY and CDR2 SVGAGI (reference sequence). The ends lost 5 bases at V and 9 bases at J; junction bases unmatched: 14. The CDR3 covers 16 residues.

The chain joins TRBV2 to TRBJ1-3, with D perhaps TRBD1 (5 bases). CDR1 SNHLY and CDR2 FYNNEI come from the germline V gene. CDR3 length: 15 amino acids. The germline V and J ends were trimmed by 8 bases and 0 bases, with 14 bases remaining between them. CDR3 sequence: CASGMTAVSGNTIYF. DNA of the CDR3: TGTGCCAGCGGAATGACAGCCGTCTCTGGAAACACCATATATTTT.

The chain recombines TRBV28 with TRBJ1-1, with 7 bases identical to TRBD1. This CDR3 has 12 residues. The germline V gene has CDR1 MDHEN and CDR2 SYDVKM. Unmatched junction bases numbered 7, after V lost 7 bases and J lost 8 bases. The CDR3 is CASMWDRKEAFF. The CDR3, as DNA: TGTGCCAGCATGTGGGACAGAAAAGAAGCTTTCTTT.

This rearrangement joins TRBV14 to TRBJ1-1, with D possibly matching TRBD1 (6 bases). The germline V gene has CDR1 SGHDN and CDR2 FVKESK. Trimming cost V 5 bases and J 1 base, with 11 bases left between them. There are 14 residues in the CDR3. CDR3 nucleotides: TGTGCCAGCAGCACCTCGACAGGGAACACTGAAGCTTTCTTT. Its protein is CASSTSTGNTEAFF.

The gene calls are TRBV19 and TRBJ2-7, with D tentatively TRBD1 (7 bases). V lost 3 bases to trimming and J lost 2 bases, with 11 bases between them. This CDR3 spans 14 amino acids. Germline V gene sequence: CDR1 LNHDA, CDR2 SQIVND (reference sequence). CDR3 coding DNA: TGTGCCAGTAGTATCGCGGGACAGACCTACGAGCAGTACTTC. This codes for CASSIAGQTYEQYF.

The CDR3 coding sequence is TGTGCCAGCAGCTTTCTCGGGACAGGGGGCAATCAGCCCCAGCATTTT. Translated: CASSFLGTGGNQPQHF. The rearrangement links TRBV5-6 to TRBJ1-5, with 10 bases matching TRBD1. The CDR3 runs 16 residues. V trimming: 2 bases; J trimming: 2 bases; junction bases outside the gene matches: 4. Germline V lookup: CDR1 SGHDT, CDR2 YYEEEE.